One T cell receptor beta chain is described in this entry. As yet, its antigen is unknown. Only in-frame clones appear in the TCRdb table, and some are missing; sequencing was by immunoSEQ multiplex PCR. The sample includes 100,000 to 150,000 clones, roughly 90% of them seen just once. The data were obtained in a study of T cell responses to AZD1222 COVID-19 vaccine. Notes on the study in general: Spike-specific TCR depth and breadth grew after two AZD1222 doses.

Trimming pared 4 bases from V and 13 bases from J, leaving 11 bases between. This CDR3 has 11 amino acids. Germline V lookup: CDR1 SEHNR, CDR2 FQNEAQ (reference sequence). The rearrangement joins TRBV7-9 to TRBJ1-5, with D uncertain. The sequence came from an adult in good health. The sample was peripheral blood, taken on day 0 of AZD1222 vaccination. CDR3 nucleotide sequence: TGTGCCAGCAGCTCCGGACCCACTCAGCATTTT. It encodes CASSSGPTQHF. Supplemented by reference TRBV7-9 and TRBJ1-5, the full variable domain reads DTGVSQNPRHKITKRGQNVTFRCDPISEHNRLYWYRQTLGQGPEFLTYFQNEAQLEKSRLLSDRFSAERPKGSFSTLEIQRTEQGDSAMYLCASSSGPTQHFGDGTRLSIL.